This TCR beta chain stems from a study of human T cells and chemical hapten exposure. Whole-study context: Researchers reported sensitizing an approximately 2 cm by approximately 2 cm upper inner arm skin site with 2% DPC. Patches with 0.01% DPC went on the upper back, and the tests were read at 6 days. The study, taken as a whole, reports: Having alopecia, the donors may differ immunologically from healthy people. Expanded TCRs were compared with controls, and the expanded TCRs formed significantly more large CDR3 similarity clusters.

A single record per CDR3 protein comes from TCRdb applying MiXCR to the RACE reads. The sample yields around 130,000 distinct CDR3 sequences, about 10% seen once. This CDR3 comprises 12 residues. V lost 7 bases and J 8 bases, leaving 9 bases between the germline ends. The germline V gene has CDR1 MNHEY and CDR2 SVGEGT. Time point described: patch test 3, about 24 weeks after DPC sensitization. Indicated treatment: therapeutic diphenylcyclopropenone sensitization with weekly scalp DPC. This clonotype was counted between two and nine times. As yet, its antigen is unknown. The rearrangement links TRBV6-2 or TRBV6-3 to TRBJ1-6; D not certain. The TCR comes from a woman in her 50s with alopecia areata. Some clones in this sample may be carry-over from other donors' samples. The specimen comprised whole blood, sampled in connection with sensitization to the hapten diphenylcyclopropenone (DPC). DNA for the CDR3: TGTGCCAGCATCAACGGGGATTCACCCCTCCACTTT. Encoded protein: CASINGDSPLHF.